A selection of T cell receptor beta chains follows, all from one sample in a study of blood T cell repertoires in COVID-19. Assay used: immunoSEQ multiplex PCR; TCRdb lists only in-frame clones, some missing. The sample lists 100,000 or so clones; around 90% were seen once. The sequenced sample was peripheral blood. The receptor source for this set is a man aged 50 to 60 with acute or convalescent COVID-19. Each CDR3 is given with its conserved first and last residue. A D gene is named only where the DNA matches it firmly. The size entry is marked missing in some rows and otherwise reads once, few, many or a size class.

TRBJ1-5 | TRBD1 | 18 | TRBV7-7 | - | CASSLEAGGRYSNQPQHF | TGTGCCAGCAGCTTAGAGGCAGGGGGCCGATATAGCAATCAGCCCCAGCATTTT
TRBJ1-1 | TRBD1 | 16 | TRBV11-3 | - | CASSPRTGGQNTEAFF | TGTGCCAGCAGCCCCCGGACAGGGGGCCAGAACACTGAAGCTTTCTTT
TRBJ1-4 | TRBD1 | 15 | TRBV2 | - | CASSDRGLSNEKLFF | TGTGCCAGCAGTGACAGGGGGCTATCTAATGAAAAACTGTTTTTT
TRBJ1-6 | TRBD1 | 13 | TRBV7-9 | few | CAGRDREFSPLHF | TGTGCCGGACGGGACAGGGAGTTTTCACCCCTCCACTTT
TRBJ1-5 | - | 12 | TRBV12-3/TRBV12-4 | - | CASTQGLGPQHF | TGTGCCAGCACCCAGGGACTTGGGCCCCAGCATTTT
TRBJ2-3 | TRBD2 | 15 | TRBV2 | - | CASTELAGGTDTQYF | TGTGCCAGCACGGAACTAGCGGGGGGCACAGATACGCAGTATTTT
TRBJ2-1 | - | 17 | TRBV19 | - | CASRGTISKFSYNEQFF | TGTGCCAGCCGGGGGACCATATCCAAATTCTCCTACAATGAGCAGTTCTTC
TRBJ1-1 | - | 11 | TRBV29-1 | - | CSVSPGPEAFF | TGCAGCGTCTCACCTGGCCCCGAAGCTTTCTTT
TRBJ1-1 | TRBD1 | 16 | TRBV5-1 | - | CASSLGAGGIGTEAFF | TGCGCCAGCAGCTTGGGGGCAGGGGGCATCGGCACTGAAGCTTTCTTT
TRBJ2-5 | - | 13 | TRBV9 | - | CASSVASGETQYF | TGTGCCAGCAGCGTAGCGTCCGGGGAGACCCAGTACTTC
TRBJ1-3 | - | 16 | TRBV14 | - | CASSQERRSAGNTIYF | TGTGCCAGCAGCCAAGAACGGCGGTCTGCTGGAAACACCATATATTTT